These 13 T cell receptor beta chains came from one sample sequenced in a study of T cell responses to AZD1222 COVID-19 vaccine. Sequencing used immunoSEQ multiplex PCR; TCRdb keeps in-frame clones, though not all of them. The sample contains about 120,000 clones, around nine tenths of which appear only once. Sequenced here: peripheral blood, sampled on day 0 of AZD1222 vaccination. These receptors all stem from an adult in good health.

V is TRBV3-1 (or the pseudogene TRBV3-2) and J is TRBJ1-6; the D is unclear. Looked up from germline, CDR1 is LGHDT and CDR2 is YNNKEL (reference sequence). Trimming pared 7 bases from V and 7 bases from J, leaving 20 bases between. The CDR3 loop spans 16 amino acids. The CDR3 DNA sequence: TGTGCCAGCAAAAATTCTGGGAGCGGCGGCAATTCACCCCTCCACTTT. Translating it yields CASKNSGSGGNSPLHF.

V and J are TRBV24-1 and TRBJ2-3, with no clear D. Trimming shortened V by 9 bases and J by 5 bases, and 20 bases separated the two germline ends. The CDR3 has 15 residues. Germline-derived CDR1 and CDR2 are KGHDR and SFDVKD. For the CDR3, the DNA is TGTGCCACCCACCGACAAGGGCTCGATCAAGATACGCAGTATTTT. Amino acids: CATHRQGLDQDTQYF.

The CDR3 DNA reads as TGTGCCAGCTCACGAGGGGATACGCAGTATTTT. It codes for CASSRGDTQYF. V gene TRBV18 combines with J gene TRBJ2-3; TRBD2 is a possible D gene (5 bases). Germline CDR1 reads KGHSH; CDR2 reads LQKENI. With 4 bases removed from V and 6 bases from J, the gap between germline ends came to 5 bases. This CDR3 spans 11 amino acids.

This clone has just one count. Relative to the germline gene, one junction end is altered; a read error may explain this. This rearrangement joins TRBV27 to TRBJ1-2; TRBD1 is a possible D gene (5 bases). The germline CDR1 and CDR2 sequences are MNHEY and SMNVEV (reference sequence). The CDR3 consists of 16 residues. The CDR3 bases are TGTGTCAGCAGTGGAGGGACTAGCGGGAGGGCCCGTGGCTACACCTTC. The encoded protein is CVSSGGTSGRARGYTF.

This chain joins TRBV24-1 and TRBJ2-1, with TRBD2 matching 8 bases. The CDR3 is 16 residues long. Germline CDR1 reads KGHDR; CDR2 reads SFDVKD. Germline trimming cut 2 bases from V and 2 bases from J; bases unmatched to any gene: 4. The CDR3 bases are TGTGCCACCAGTGATTCCGGGAGGGCCGCCTACAATGAGCAGTTCTTC. The encoded protein is CATSDSGRAAYNEQFF.

This clone was observed once. This sequence joins TRBV27 and TRBJ1-4; 8 bases align to TRBD1. Trimming cost V 2 bases and J 8 bases; bases outside gene matches: 7. CDR3 length: 15 residues. The germline CDR1 and CDR2 sequences are MNHEY and SMNVEV (reference sequence). CDR3 bases: TGTGCCAGCAGTTTAGGAGGGACAGGCAGGGAAAAACTGTTTTTT. This translates into CASSLGGTGREKLFF.

This chain links TRBV10-3 with TRBJ1-1; no definite D call. Germline V CDR1 and CDR2: ENHRY, SYGVKD. V was pared by 3 bases and J by 7 bases, with 12 bases between. This CDR3 contains 13 residues. The CDR3 here is CAISDTAVFEAFF. The CDR3 bases are TGTGCCATCAGTGACACGGCAGTTTTTGAAGCTTTCTTT.

The chain employs TRBV7-8 and TRBJ1-2; 12 bases line up with TRBD1. Unmatched junction bases numbered 9, after V lost 7 bases and J lost 3 bases. This CDR3 has 16 amino acids. Germline lookup yields CDR1 SGHVS and CDR2 FQNEAQ. In DNA, the CDR3 is TGTGCCAGCACTCCAGGGGGGACAGGGGGCGACTATGGCTACACCTTC. Amino acids: CASTPGGTGGDYGYTF. The entire variable domain, with the rest obtained from reference TRBV7-8 and TRBJ1-2, is as follows: GAGVSQSPRYKVAKRGQDVALRCDPISGHVSLFWYQQALGQGPEFLTYFQNEAQLDKSGLPSDRFFAERPEGSVSTLKIQRTQQEDSAVYLCASTPGGTGGDYGYTFGSGTRLTVV.

The chain links TRBV7-6 to TRBJ2-2; 9 nucleotides match TRBD2. Trimming removed 6 bases from V and 5 bases from J; junction bases left unmatched: 7. Germline assignment: CDR1 SGHVS and CDR2 FNYEAQ. This CDR3 has 15 residues. This CDR3 is CASRSAGGGTGELFF. DNA of the CDR3: TGTGCCAGCAGGTCAGCGGGAGGTGGGACCGGGGAGCTGTTTTTT.

The gene calls are TRBV7-2 and TRBJ2-7, with D possibly being TRBD2 (6 bases). There are 16 residues in the CDR3. Trimming stripped 1 base from V and 5 bases from J, with 18 bases between. Germline CDR1 SGHTA, CDR2 FQGNSA. The CDR3 loop is CASSLGGAGFVDEQYF. The CDR3 nucleotides are TGTGCCAGCAGCTTAGGTGGGGCGGGATTTGTGGACGAGCAGTACTTC. The full variable domain, rest sourced from reference TRBV7-2 and TRBJ2-7, is GAGVSQSPSNKVTEKGKDVELRCDPISGHTALYWYRQSLGQGLEFLIYFQGNSAPDKSGLPSDRFSAERTGGSVSTLTIQRTQQEDSAVYLCASSLGGAGFVDEQYFGPGTRLTVT.

This clone was seen a single time. The rearrangement links TRBV9 to TRBJ1-2; D remains ambiguous. V gave up 3 bases and J gave up 3 bases, with 18 bases separating them. The germline V gene encodes CDR1 SGDLS and CDR2 YYNGEE. The CDR3 has 16 amino acids. The CDR3 region is CASSGELRRLDYGYTF. The CDR3 nucleotides are TGTGCCAGCAGCGGAGAGCTGAGGAGGCTGGACTATGGCTACACCTTC.

The CDR3 DNA is TGCGCCAGCAGCCCGGGGACAGGGAGGCAAGAGACCCAGTACTTC. It translates to CASSPGTGRQETQYF. The chain employs TRBV5-1 and TRBJ2-5; 9 nucleotides align to TRBD1. The CDR3 spans 15 residues. CDR1 and CDR2 (germline): SGHRS, YFSETQ. V lost 4 bases to trimming and J lost 2 bases; unmatched junction nucleotides: 6. The full variable domain, rest sourced from reference TRBV5-1 and TRBJ2-5, is KAGVTQTPRYLIKTRGQQVTLSCSPISGHRSVSWYQQTPGQGLQFLFEYFSETQRNKGNFPGRFSGRQFSNSRSEMNVSTLELGDSALYLCASSPGTGRQETQYFGPGTRLLVL.

This chain joins TRBV7-8 and TRBJ2-5; possible D gene TRBD1, 5 bases. Germline V lookup: CDR1 SGHVS, CDR2 FQNEAQ. V was cut by 5 bases and J by 1 base, with 14 bases left in between. The CDR3 spans 15 residues. The CDR3 DNA is TGTGCCAGCAGCCCATCGCCAGGGTCCCAAGAGACCCAGTACTTC. Its translation is CASSPSPGSQETQYF.